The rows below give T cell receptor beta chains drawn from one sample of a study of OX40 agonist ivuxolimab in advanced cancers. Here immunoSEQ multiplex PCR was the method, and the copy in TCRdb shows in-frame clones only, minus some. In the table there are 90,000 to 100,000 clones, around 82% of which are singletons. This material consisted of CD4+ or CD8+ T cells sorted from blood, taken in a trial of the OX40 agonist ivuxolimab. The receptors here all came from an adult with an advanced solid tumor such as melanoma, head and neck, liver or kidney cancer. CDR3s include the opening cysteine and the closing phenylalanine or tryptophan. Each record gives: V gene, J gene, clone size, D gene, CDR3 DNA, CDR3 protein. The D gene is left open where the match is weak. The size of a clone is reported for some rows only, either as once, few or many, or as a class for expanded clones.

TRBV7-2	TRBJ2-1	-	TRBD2	TGTGCCAGCAGCTACGGGCGGGGGAATGAGCAGTTCTTC	CASSYGRGNEQFF
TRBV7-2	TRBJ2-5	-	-	TGTGCCAGCAGCTTAGTACAGAACCAAGAGACCCAGTACTTC	CASSLVQNQETQYF
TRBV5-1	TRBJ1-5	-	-	TGCGCCAGCAGCCCAGACGGGGGATGGCAGCCCCAGCATTTT	CASSPDGGWQPQHF
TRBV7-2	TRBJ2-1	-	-	TGTGCCAGCAGTTTTCTTCAGGATGAGCAGTTCTTC	CASSFLQDEQFF
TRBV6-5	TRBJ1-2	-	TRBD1	TGTGCCAGCAGCCCGACAGGGGAACGTGGCTACACCTTC	CASSPTGERGYTF
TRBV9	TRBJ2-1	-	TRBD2	TGTGCCAGCAGCGCGACTAGCAACAATGAGCAGTTCTTC	CASSATSNNEQFF
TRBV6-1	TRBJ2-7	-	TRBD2	TGTGCCAGCAGTGAGTTACTTAGCGGGAGGGCCGGCGAGCAGTACTTC	CASSELLSGRAGEQYF
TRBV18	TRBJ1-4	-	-	TGTGCCAGCTCACGAACGATTGCAACTAATGAAAAACTGTTTTTT	CASSRTIATNEKLFF
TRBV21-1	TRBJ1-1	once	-	TGTGCCAGCAGCAAAGCGGGCGTTCGAGCTTTCTTT	CASSKAGVRAFF
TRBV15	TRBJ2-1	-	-	TGTGCCACCAGCAGAGATAGGCGTGAGCAGTTCTTC	CATSRDRREQFF
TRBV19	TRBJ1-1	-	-	TGTGCCAGTTCGTCACTGGAGGGATACGCTGAAGCTTTCTTT	CASSSLEGYAEAFF
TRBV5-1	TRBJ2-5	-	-	TGCGCCAGCAGCTTGGCGCTCGTATCCCCAGAGACCCAGTACTTC	CASSLALVSPETQYF
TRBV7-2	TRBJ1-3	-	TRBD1	TGTGCCAGCAGCAGGACAGGGGTGTACTCTGGAAACACCATATATTTT	CASSRTGVYSGNTIYF
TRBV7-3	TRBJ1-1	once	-	TGTGCCAGCAGCTCCGTGGGGGGTTCAATGAACACTGAAGCTTTCTTT	CASSSVGGSMNTEAFF
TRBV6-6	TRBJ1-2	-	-	TGTGCCAGCAAAGCAGGGGACTATGGCTACACCTTC	CASKAGDYGYTF
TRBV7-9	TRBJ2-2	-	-	TGTGCCAGCAACCCTGGGCGGTTGCGCGGGGAGCTGTTTTTT	CASNPGRLRGELFF
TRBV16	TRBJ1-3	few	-	TGTGCCAGCAGCAACGGACCCTACGCTGAAAACACCATATATTTT	CASSNGPYAENTIYF
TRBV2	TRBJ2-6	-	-	TGTGCCAGCAAGGATAGCGGAGGGGCCAACGTCCTGACTTTC	CASKDSGGANVLTF
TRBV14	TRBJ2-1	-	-	TGTGCCAGCAGCCAACAGGGGTTTGAGCAGTTCTTC	CASSQQGFEQFF
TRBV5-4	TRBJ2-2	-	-	TGTGCCAGCAGTGACTGGGACAAGAACACCGGGGAGCTGTTTTTT	CASSDWDKNTGELFF
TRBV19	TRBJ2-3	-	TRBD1	TGTGCCAGTAGTGTCACAGGGGGCGAACGCACAGATACGCAGTATTTT	CASSVTGGERTDTQYF
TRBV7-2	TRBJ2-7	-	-	TGCGCCAGCAGCCAAGAACCCTCGGGCGAGCAGTACTTC	CASSQEPSGEQYF
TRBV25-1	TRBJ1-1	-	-	TGTGCCAGCAGCCTAGGACTTAGAGGGGGCACTGAAGCTTTCTTT	CASSLGLRGGTEAFF
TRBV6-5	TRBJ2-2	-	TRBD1	TGTGCCAGCAGCCAGGGGGAGTCTGGGGAGCTGTTTTTT	CASSQGESGELFF